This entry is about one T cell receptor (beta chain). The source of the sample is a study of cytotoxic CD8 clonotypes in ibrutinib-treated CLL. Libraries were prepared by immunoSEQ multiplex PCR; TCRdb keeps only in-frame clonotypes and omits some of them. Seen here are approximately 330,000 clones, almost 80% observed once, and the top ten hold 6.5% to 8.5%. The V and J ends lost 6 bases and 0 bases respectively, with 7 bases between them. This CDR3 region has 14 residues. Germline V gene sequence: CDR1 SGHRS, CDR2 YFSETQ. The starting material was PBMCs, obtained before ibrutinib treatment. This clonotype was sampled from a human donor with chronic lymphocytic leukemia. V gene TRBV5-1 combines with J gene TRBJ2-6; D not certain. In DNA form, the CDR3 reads TGCGCCAGCACTAACAGCTCTGGGGCCAACGTCCTGACTTTC. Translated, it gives CASTNSSGANVLTF. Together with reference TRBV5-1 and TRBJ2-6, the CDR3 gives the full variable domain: KAGVTQTPRYLIKTRGQQVTLSCSPISGHRSVSWYQQTPGQGLQFLFEYFSETQRNKGNFPGRFSGRQFSNSRSEMNVSTLELGDSALYLCASTNSSGANVLTFGAGSRLTVL.